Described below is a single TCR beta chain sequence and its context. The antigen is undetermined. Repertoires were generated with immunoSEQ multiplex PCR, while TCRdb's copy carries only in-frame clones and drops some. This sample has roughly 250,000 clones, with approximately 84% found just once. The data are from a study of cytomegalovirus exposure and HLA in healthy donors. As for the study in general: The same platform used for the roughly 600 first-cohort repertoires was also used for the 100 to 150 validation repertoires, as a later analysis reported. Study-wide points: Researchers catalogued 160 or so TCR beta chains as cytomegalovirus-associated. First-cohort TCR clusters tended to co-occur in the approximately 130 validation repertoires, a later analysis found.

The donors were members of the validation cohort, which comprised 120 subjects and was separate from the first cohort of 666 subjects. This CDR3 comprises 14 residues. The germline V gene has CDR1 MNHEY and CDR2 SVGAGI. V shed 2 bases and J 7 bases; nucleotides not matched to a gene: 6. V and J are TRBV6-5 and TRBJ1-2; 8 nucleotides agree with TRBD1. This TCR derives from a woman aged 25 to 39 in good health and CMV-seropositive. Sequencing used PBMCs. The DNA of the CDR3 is TGTGCCAGCAGTTACCAGGGGGCAGGGAGTGGCTACACCTTC. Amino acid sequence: CASSYQGAGSGYTF.